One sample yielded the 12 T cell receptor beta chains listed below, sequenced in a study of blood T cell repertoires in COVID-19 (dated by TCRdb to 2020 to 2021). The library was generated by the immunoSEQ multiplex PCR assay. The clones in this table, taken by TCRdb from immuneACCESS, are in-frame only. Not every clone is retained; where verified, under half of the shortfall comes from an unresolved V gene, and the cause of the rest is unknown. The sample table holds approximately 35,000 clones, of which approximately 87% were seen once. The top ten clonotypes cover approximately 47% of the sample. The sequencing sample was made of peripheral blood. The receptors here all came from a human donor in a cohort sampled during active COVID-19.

CDR3: CASRPSARSPLHF. CDR3 in DNA: TGTGCCAGCAGGCCCTCGGCGCGGTCACCCCTCCACTTT. This chain joins TRBV2 and TRBJ1-6; no clear D. The CDR3 loop spans 13 amino acids. The V gene lost 6 bases and the J gene lost 10 bases, with 13 bases spanning the gap. The germline CDR1 and CDR2 sequences are SNHLY and FYNNEI.

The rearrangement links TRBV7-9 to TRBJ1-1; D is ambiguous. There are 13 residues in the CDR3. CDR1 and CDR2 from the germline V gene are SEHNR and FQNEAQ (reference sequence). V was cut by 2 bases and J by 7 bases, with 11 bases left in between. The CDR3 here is CASSLLPHYEAFF. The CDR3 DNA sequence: TGTGCCAGCAGCTTATTACCACACTATGAAGCTTTCTTT.

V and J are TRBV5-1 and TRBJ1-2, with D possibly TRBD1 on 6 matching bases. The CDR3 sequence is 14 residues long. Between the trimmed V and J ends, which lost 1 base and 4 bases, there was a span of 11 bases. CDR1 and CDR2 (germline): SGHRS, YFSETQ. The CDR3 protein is CASSLQGLGYGYTF. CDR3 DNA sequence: TGCGCCAGCAGCTTGCAGGGGCTCGGCTATGGCTACACCTTC.

CDR3: CASSDAPYRNRPEKLFF. CDR3 DNA: TGTGCCAGCAGTGACGCGCCCTACCGGAACAGGCCCGAAAAACTGTTTTTT. The chain joins TRBV6-1 to TRBJ1-4; a weak D match, TRBD1 (5 bases). V was cut by 3 bases and J by 8 bases, with 22 bases left in between. The CDR3 is made up of 17 amino acids. The V gene's germline CDR1 is MNHNS and CDR2 SASEGT.

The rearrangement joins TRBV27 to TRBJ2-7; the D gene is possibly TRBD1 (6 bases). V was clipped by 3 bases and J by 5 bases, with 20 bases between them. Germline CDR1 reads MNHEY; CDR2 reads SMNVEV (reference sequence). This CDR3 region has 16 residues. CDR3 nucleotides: TGTGCCAGCAGTTTCTTCAGACAGGTCGGGCGCAACGAGCAGTACTTC. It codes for CASSFFRQVGRNEQYF.

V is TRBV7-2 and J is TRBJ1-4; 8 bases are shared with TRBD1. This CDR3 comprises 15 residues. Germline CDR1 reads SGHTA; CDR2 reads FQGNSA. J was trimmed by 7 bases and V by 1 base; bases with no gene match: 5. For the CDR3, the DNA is TGTGCCAGCAGCTTAGAGACAGGGGTTGGTGAAAAACTGTTTTTT. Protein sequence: CASSLETGVGEKLFF.

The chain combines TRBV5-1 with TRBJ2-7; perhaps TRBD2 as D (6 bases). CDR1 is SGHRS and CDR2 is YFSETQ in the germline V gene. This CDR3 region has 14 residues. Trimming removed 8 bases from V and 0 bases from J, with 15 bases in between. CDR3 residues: CASSSRGSSYEQYF. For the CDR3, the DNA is TGCGCCAGTAGTTCTCGGGGGAGCTCCTACGAGCAGTACTTC. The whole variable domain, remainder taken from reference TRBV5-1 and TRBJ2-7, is KAGVTQTPRYLIKTRGQQVTLSCSPISGHRSVSWYQQTPGQGLQFLFEYFSETQRNKGNFPGRFSGRQFSNSRSEMNVSTLELGDSALYLCASSSRGSSYEQYFGPGTRLTVT.

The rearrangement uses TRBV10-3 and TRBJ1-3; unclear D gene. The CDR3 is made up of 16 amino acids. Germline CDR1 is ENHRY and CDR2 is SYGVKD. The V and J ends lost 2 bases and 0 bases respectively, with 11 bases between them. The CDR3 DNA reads TGTGCCATCAGTGAGGGTGGCAGGATCTCTGGAAACACCATATATTTT. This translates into CAISEGGRISGNTIYF.

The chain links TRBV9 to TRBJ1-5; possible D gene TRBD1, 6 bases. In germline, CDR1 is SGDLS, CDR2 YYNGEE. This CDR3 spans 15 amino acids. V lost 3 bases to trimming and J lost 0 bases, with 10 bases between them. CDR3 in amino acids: CASSATGYSNQPQHF. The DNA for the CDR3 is TGTGCCAGCAGCGCCACAGGGTATAGCAATCAGCCCCAGCATTTT.

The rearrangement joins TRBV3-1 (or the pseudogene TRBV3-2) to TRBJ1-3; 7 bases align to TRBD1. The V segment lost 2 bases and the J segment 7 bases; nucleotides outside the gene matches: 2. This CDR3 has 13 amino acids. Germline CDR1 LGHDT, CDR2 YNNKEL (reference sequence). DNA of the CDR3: TGTGCCAGCAGCCAAACAGGGGCGAACACCATATATTTT. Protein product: CASSQTGANTIYF.

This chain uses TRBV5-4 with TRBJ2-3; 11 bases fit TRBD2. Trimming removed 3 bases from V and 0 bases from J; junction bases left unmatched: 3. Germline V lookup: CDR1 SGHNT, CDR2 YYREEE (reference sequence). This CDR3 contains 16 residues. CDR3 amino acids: CASSSGLAVSTDTQYF. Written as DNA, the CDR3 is TGTGCCAGCAGCTCGGGACTAGCGGTTAGCACAGATACGCAGTATTTT.

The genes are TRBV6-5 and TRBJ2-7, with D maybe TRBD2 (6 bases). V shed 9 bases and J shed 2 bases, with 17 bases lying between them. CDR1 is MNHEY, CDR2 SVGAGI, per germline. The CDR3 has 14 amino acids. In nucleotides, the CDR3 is TGTGCCAGTAGTAGGCAGCGGGTTGCCTACGAGCAGTACTTC. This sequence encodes CASSRQRVAYEQYF.